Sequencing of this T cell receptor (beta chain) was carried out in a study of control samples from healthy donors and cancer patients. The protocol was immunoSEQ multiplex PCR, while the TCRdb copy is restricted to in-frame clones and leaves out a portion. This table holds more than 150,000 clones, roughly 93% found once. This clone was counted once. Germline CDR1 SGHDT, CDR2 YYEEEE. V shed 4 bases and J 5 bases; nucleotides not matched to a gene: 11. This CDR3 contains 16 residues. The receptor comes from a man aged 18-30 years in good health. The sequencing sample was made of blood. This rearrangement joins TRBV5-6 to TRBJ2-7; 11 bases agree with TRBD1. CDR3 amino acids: CASSRIPGQGVDEQYF. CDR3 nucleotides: TGTGCCAGCAGCCGAATTCCGGGACAGGGGGTTGACGAGCAGTACTTC.